This TCR beta chain was sequenced for a study of vaccination and CD4 T cells after COVID-19. Stated treatment: approximately 9-day PBMC culture with coronavirus spike peptide pools or control peptides (ViraFEST assay). ViraFEST relied on peptide pools to expand antigen-specific T cells; the TCRs were sequenced afterward. Points on this clonotype: Its matching antigen is unknown.

This CDR3 comprises 14 residues. V gave up 0 bases and J gave up 2 bases, with 8 bases separating them. Per germline, CDR1 SGDLS and CDR2 YYNGEE. The Oncomine TCR Beta short-read assay sequenced DNA from cultured CD4+ T cells. MiXCR, applied by TCRdb to the PCR reads, yields one record per CDR3 protein. The profile shows 20,000 to 30,000 distinct CDR3 sequences, under 55% of them singletons. V is TRBV9 and J is TRBJ2-5; possibly TRBD2 for D (5 bases). The sequenced sample was CD4+ T cells from blood, cultured in vitro. This receptor was identified in a human donor who had recovered from COVID-19. This chain's CDR3 is CASSVGGLQETQYF. The CDR3 DNA sequence: TGTGCCAGCAGCGTAGGCGGGTTACAAGAGACCCAGTACTTC.